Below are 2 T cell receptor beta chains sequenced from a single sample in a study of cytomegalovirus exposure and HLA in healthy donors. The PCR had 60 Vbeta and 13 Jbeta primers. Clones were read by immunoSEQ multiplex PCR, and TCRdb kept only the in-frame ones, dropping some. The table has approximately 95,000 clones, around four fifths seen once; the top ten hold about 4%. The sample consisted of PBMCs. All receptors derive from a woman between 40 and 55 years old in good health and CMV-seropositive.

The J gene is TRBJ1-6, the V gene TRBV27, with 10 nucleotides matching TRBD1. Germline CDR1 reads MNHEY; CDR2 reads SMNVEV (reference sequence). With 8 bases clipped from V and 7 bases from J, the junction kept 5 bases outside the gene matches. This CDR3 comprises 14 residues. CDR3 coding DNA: TGTGCCAGCGGCCGGGACAGGGGAAATTCACCCCTCCACTTT. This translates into CASGRDRGNSPLHF.

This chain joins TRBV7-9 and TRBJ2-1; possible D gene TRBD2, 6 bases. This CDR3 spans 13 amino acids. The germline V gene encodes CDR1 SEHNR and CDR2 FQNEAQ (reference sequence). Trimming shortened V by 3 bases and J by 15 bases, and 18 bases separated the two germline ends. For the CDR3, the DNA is TGTGCCAGCAGCTTCGGGCGGGACGCGAGACTGTTCTTC. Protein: CASSFGRDARLFF.